This is a list of T cell receptor beta chains from one sample in a study of Ad26.COV2.S vaccination and SARS-CoV-2 variants. Sequencing used immunoSEQ multiplex PCR; TCRdb keeps in-frame clones, though not all of them. Of roughly 150,000 clones in the sample, around 86% were seen once. The material sequenced was peripheral blood, taken after recovery from COVID-19. The receptors were sampled from a human donor who had recovered from COVID-19. Each CDR3 is given with its conserved first and last residue. D genes are given only for firm matches. Only part of the rows carry a size: once, few, many, or a class if the clone is expanded.

size,J,D,V,CDR3,DNA
-,TRBJ2-6,-,TRBV18,CASSPGRAAPGANVLTF,TGTGCCAGCTCCCCAGGCCGGGCGGCCCCTGGGGCCAACGTCCTGACTTTC
once,TRBJ2-5,-,TRBV6-5,CASSYSLALETQYF,TGTGCCAGCAGTTACTCACTAGCCTTAGAGACCCAGTACTTC
-,TRBJ2-7,-,TRBV28,CATLPTASINEQYF,TGTGCCACCCTACCAACGGCGTCTATCAACGAGCAGTACTTC
-,TRBJ2-1,-,TRBV12-3/TRBV12-4,CASREGYEQFF,TGTGCCAGCAGAGAGGGGTATGAGCAGTTCTTC
-,TRBJ1-3,-,TRBV7-2,CASSSYTASSGNTIYF,TGTGCCAGCAGCTCCTACACTGCTAGCTCTGGAAACACCATATATTTT
-,TRBJ2-1,TRBD1,TRBV4-1,CASSQDGQGNNEQFF,TGCGCCAGCAGCCAAGATGGACAGGGGAATAATGAGCAGTTCTTC
few,TRBJ2-1,-,TRBV9,CASSKISGGRNEQFF,TGTGCCAGCAGCAAAATCTCCGGGGGGCGGAATGAGCAGTTCTTC
-,TRBJ2-5,-,TRBV24-1,CATSDRRWDQETQYF,TGTGCCACCAGTGATCGGAGATGGGACCAAGAGACCCAGTACTTC
-,TRBJ1-1,-,TRBV4-1,CASSQVGGGDTEAFF,TGCGCCAGCAGCCAAGTGGGGGGCGGGGACACTGAAGCTTTCTTT
-,TRBJ1-5,-,TRBV24-1,CATSADSNQPQHF,TGTGCCACCAGTGCCGATAGCAATCAGCCCCAGCATTTT
once,TRBJ1-6,TRBD1,TRBV5-1,CASSLSGTVNSPLHF,TGCGCCAGCAGCTTGAGCGGGACAGTTAATTCACCCCTCCACTTT
-,TRBJ2-1,TRBD2,TRBV7-6,CASSLGRAGGQKSYNEQFF,TGTGCCAGCAGCTTAGGGAGGGCGGGGGGTCAGAAATCCTACAATGAGCAGTTCTTC
-,TRBJ1-1,-,TRBV2,CASSALWGPEAFF,TGTGCCAGCAGCGCCCTTTGGGGACCTGAAGCTTTCTTT
-,TRBJ1-2,-,TRBV12-3/TRBV12-4,CASSSAGDGYTF,TGTGCCAGCAGTTCCGCAGGAGATGGCTACACCTTC
-,TRBJ1-1,-,TRBV4-1,CASSQPPGGRDTEAFF,TGCGCCAGCAGCCAACCACCCGGGGGGCGCGACACTGAAGCTTTCTTT
-,TRBJ2-7,TRBD1,TRBV6-2/TRBV6-3,CASSSGQGAYEQYF,TGTGCCAGCAGTTCCGGACAGGGAGCCTACGAGCAGTACTTC
-,TRBJ1-2,-,TRBV6-6,CASTWLEGTYGYTF,TGTGCCAGCACCTGGTTGGAGGGAACGTATGGCTACACCTTC
few,TRBJ2-1,TRBD1,TRBV7-2,CASSSTAGQGYEQFF,TGTGCCAGCAGCTCAACCGCGGGACAGGGTTATGAGCAGTTCTTC
-,TRBJ1-4,-,TRBV6-5,CASRLREGREKLFF,TGTGCCAGCAGGCTCAGGGAGGGACGCGAAAAACTGTTTTTT
-,TRBJ1-1,-,TRBV28,CASSTLGGLNTEAFF,TGTGCCAGCAGCACTCTGGGGGGGCTCAACACTGAAGCTTTCTTT
-,TRBJ2-5,-,TRBV7-6,CASSPIHEHLETQYF,TGTGCCAGCAGCCCAATACACGAGCATTTAGAGACCCAGTACTTC
-,TRBJ2-7,-,TRBV6-2/TRBV6-3,CASSRTVPYEQYF,TGTGCCAGCAGTCGGACAGTACCCTACGAGCAGTACTTC
-,TRBJ2-1,-,TRBV6-5,CASSYYGGSSYNEQFF,TGTGCCAGCAGTTACTATGGGGGAAGCTCCTACAATGAGCAGTTCTTC
-,TRBJ2-1,-,TRBV18,CASSRYSDNEQFF,TGTGCCAGCTCACGCTACTCGGACAATGAGCAGTTCTTC
-,TRBJ1-1,-,TRBV6-5,CASRARGAHAEAFF,TGTGCCAGCCGAGCCCGGGGCGCACACGCTGAAGCTTTCTTT